The rows below give T cell receptor beta chains drawn from one sample of a study of cytomegalovirus exposure and HLA in healthy donors. Generated by immunoSEQ multiplex PCR, the TCRdb table keeps only in-frame clones and is missing some. Its table lists 200,000 to 250,000 clones. The specimen was PBMCs. The origin of the receptors is a girl aged 2 to 10 in good health and CMV-seropositive. CDR3s include the opening cysteine and the closing phenylalanine or tryptophan.

v_call cdr3_aa
TRBV7-2 CASSLGQGRAEAFF
TRBV6-1 CASSESLLSPLHF
TRBV7-2 CASSLAYRGLTNEQFF
TRBV6-6 CASTQTGRGNTIYF
TRBV6-5 CASSYSQGGSYNEQFF
TRBV2 CASSEANSISGANVLTF
TRBV19 CASSREGGNQPQHF
TRBV4-1 CASSKIAGGLTDTQYF
TRBV2 CASSADSYQETQYF
TRBV13 CASSSRGTSGARTSTDTQYF
TRBV6-1 CASSELPGTGVTPYEQYF
TRBV11-2 CASSLGLGTSGSYEQYF
TRBV30 CAWSVGRRFNWNQPQHF
TRBV5-8 CASSLWERAATDTQYF
TRBV5-4 CASSLGGTSGRETQYF
TRBV11-3 CASSTSGSEQYF
TRBV1 CTSSRKTPSNEKLFF
TRBV2 CASSEGLNTGELFF
TRBV6-5 CASSYAGVSGNEQFF
TRBV7-8 CASSLTPGLGQPQHF
TRBV29-1 CSVPKKGGTDTQYF
TRBV28 CASRTSGRARTGELFF
TRBV5-1 CASSTGLGPSYNEQFF
TRBV7-9 CASSFPGQQETQYF
TRBV13 CASSLSLAGLSGTDTQYF
TRBV5-1 CASSPYTTKTYEQYF
TRBV27 CASDLGVAGSYEQYF
TRBV20-1 CSATNRETQYF
TRBV5-1 CASSTGTSGDTQYF
TRBV7-2 CASSSNRRNIQYF
TRBV27 CASSLSRWASGAPPFF
TRBV27 CASSLISGSGAEQFF
TRBV4-1 CASSQVGLAVHNEQFF
TRBV9 CASSPGSASSYEQYF
TRBV6-1 CASSEYPDNDYGYTF
TRBV7-9 CASSLESGGSQYF
TRBV28 CASYREHSPLHF
TRBV19 CASSFSTPLAAYNEQFF
TRBV11-2 CASSLDNGGTSGRIGGELFF